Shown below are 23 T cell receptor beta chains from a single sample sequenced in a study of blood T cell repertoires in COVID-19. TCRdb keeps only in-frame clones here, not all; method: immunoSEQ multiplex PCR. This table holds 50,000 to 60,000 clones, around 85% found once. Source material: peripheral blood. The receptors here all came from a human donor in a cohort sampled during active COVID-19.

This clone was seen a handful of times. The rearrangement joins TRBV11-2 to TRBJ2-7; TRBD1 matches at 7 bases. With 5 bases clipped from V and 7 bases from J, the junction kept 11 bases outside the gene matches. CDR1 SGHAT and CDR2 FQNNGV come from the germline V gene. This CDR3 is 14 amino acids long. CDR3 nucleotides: TGTGCCAGCAGCGCGGTACCGGGACAGAAGGAGCAGTACTTC. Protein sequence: CASSAVPGQKEQYF. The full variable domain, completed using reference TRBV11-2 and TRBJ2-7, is EAGVAQSPRYKIIEKRQSVAFWCNPISGHATLYWYQQILGQGPKLLIQFQNNGVVDDSQLPKDRFSAERLKGVDSTLKIQPAKLEDSAVYLCASSAVPGQKEQYFGPGTRLTVT.

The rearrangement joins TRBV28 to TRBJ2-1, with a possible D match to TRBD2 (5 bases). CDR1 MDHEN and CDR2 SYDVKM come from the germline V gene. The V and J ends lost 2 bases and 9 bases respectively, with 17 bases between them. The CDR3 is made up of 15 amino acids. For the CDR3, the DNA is TGTGCCAGCAGTTTAATGGCGGGCCTCCTGGGTGAGCAGTTCTTC. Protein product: CASSLMAGLLGEQFF. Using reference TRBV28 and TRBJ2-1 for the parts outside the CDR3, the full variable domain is DVKVTQSSRYLVKRTGEKVFLECVQDMDHENMFWYRQDPGLGLRLIYFSYDVKMKEKGDIPEGYSVSREKKERFSLILESASTNQTSMYLCASSLMAGLLGEQFFGPGTRLTVL.

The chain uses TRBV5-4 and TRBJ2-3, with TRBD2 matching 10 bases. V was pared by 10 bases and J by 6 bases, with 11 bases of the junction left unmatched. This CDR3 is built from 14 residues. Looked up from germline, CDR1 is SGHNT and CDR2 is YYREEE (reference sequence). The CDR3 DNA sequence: TGTGCCCTAAAGGGGCTAGCGGGAGCCGATACGCAGTATTTT. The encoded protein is CALKGLAGADTQYF.

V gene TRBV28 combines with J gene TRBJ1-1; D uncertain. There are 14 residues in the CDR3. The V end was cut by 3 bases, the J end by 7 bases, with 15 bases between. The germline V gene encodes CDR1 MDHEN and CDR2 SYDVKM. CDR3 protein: CASSLAHSLGEAFF. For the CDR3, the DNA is TGTGCCAGCAGTTTGGCACACAGTTTGGGTGAAGCTTTCTTT.

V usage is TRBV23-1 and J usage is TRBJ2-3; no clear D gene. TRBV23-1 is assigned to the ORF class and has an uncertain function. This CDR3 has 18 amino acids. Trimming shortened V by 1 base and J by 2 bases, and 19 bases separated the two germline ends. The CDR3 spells CASSQFPLLRLSTDTQYF. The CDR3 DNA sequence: TGCGCCAGCAGTCAATTCCCCCTCCTGAGACTTTCCACAGATACGCAGTATTTT.

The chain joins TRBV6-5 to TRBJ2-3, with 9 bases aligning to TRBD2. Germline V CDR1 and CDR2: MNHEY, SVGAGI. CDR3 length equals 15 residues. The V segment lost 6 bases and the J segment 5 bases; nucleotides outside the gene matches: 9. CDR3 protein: CASSFTIAGVDTQYF. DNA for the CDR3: TGTGCCAGCAGCTTTACCATAGCGGGAGTAGATACGCAGTATTTT.

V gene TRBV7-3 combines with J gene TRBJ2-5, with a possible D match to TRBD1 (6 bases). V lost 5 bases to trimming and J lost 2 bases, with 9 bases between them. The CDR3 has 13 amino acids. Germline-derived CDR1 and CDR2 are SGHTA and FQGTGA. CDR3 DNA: TGTGCCAGCAGCCCAGGGGTACAAGAGACCCAGTACTTC. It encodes CASSPGVQETQYF.

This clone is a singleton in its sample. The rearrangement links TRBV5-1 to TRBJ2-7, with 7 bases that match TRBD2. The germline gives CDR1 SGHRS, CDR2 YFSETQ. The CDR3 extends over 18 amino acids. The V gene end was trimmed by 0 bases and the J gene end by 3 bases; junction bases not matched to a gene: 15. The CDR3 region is CASSLGLGGSSNLYEQYF. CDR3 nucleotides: TGCGCCAGCAGCTTGGGCCTAGGCGGGAGTAGTAATCTCTACGAGCAGTACTTC. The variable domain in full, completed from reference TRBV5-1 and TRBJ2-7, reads KAGVTQTPRYLIKTRGQQVTLSCSPISGHRSVSWYQQTPGQGLQFLFEYFSETQRNKGNFPGRFSGRQFSNSRSEMNVSTLELGDSALYLCASSLGLGGSSNLYEQYFGPGTRLTVT.

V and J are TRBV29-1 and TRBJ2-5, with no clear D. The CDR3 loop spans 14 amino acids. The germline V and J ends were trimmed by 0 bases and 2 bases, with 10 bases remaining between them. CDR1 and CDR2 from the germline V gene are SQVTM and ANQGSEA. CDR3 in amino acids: CSVEDRYRQETQYF. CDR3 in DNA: TGCAGCGTTGAAGATCGGTACAGACAAGAGACCCAGTACTTC. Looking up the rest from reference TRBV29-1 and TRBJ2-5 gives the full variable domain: SAVISQKPSRDICQRGTSLTIQCQVDSQVTMMFWYRQQPGQSLTLIATANQGSEATYESGFVIDKFPISRPNLTFSTLTVSNMSPEDSSIYLCSVEDRYRQETQYFGPGTRLLVL.

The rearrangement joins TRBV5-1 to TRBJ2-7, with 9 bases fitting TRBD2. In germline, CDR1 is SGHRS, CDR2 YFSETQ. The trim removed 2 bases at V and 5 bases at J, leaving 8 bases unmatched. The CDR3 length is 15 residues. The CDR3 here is CASSLVLAGMNEQYF. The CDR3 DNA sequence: TGCGCCAGCAGCTTAGTACTAGCGGGTATGAACGAGCAGTACTTC.

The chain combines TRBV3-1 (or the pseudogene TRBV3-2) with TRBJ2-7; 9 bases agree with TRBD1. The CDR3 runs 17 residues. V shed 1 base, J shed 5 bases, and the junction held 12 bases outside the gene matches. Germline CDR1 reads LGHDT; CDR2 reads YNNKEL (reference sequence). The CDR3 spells CASSQVRGGQGYHEQYF. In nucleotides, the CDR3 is TGTGCCAGCAGCCAAGTCCGTGGGGGACAGGGCTACCACGAGCAGTACTTC.

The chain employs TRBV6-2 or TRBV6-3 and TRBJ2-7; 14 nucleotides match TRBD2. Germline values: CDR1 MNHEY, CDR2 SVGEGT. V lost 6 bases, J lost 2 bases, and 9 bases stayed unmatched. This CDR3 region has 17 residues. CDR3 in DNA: TGTGCCAGCAGCGACCCGGGACTAGCGGGAGACACCTACGAGCAGTACTTC. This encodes CASSDPGLAGDTYEQYF.

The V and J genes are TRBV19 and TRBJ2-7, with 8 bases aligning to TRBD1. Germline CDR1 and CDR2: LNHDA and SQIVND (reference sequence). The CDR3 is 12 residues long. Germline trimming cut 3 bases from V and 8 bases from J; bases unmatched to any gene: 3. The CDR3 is CASSMDRVKQYF. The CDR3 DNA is TGTGCCAGTAGTATGGACAGGGTTAAGCAGTACTTC.

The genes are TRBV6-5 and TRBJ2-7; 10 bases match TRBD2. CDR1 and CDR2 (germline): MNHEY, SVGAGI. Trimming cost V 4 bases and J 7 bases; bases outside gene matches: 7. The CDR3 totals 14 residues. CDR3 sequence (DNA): TGTGCCAGCAGTTCACTAGCGGGATCGGGGGAGCAGTACTTC. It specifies CASSSLAGSGEQYF.

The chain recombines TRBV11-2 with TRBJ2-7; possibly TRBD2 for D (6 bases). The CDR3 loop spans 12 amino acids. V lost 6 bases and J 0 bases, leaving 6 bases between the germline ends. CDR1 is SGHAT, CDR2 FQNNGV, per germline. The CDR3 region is CASRRDSYEQYF. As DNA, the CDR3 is TGTGCCAGCAGGCGGGACTCCTACGAGCAGTACTTC.

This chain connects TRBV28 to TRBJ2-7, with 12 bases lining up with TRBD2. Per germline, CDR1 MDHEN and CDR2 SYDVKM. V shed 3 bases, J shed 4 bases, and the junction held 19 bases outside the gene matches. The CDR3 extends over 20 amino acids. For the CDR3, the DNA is TGTGCCAGCAGTTTTCCAAAGACTAGCGGGAGCAGGGTGGGGGATTACGAGCAGTACTTC. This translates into CASSFPKTSGSRVGDYEQYF.

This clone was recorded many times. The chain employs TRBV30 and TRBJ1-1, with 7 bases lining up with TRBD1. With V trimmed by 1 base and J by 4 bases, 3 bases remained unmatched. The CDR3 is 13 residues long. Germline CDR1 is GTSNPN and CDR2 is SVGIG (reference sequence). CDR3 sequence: CAWSDRDSTEAFF. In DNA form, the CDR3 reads TGTGCCTGGAGTGACCGGGACAGCACTGAAGCTTTCTTT.

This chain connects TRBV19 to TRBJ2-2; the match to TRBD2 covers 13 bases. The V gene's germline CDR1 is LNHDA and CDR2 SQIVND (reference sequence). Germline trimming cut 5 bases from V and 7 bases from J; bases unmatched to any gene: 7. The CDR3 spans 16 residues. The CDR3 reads CASSSRLAGGGGELFF. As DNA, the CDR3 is TGTGCCAGTAGTTCTCGACTAGCGGGAGGAGGCGGGGAGCTGTTTTTT.

The CDR3 sequence: CASSPLSQGIGEQYF. Here the CDR3 DNA reads TGTGCCAGCTCACCATTAAGTCAGGGGATCGGGGAGCAGTACTTC. The rearrangement links TRBV18 to TRBJ2-7, with D possibly matching TRBD1 (6 bases). The length of the CDR3 is 15 residues. Germline V gene data show CDR1 as KGHSH and CDR2 as LQKENI. Trimming left V 2 bases short and J 7 bases short, with 18 bases between.

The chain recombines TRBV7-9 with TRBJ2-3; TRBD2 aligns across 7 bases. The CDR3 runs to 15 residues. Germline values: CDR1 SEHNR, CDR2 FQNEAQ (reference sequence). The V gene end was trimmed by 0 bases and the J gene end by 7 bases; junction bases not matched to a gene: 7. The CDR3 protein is CASSLALAAGNTQYF. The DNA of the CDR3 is TGTGCCAGCAGCTTAGCGCTAGCGGCCGGCAATACGCAGTATTTT. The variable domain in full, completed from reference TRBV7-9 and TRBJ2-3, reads DTGVSQNPRHKITKRGQNVTFRCDPISEHNRLYWYRQTLGQGPEFLTYFQNEAQLEKSRLLSDRFSAERPKGSFSTLEIQRTEQGDSAMYLCASSLALAAGNTQYFGPGTRLTVL.

CDR3 protein: CAWSNRNQPQHF. Written as DNA, the CDR3 is TGTGCCTGGAGCAACAGGAATCAGCCCCAGCATTTT. The chain employs TRBV30 and TRBJ1-5; maybe TRBD1 (5 bases). Germline CDR1 is GTSNPN and CDR2 is SVGIG (reference sequence). The V gene lost 3 bases and the J gene lost 4 bases, with 7 bases spanning the gap. The CDR3 extends over 12 amino acids.

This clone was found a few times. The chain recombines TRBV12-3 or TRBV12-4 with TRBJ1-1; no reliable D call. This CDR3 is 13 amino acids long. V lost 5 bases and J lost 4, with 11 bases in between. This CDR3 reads CASSPIGATEAFF. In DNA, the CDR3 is TGTGCCAGCAGTCCTATTGGAGCCACTGAAGCTTTCTTT.

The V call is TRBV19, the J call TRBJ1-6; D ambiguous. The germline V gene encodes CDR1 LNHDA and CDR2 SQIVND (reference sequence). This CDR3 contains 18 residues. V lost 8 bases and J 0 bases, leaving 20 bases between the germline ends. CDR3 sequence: CASVMGTGYSSYNSPLHF. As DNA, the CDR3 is TGTGCCAGTGTAATGGGCACGGGGTACAGCTCCTATAATTCACCCCTCCACTTT.